Sequencing of this T cell receptor (beta chain) was carried out in a study of T-cell reconstitution after alpha-beta-depleted transplantation in children. This clonotype has a count of ten or more. The CDR3 runs to 12 residues. The junction had 1 base not matched to a gene; V was cut back by 4 bases and J by 5 bases. Germline CDR1 is SQVTM and CDR2 is ANQGSEA. Molecular barcoding with unique molecular identifiers was used for the TCRbeta library. TCRdb analysed the PCR reads with MiXCR anew, one entry per CDR3 protein. The table includes fewer than 350,000 distinct CDR3 sequences, approximately 10% detected once.

This specimen consisted of peripheral blood, obtained 180 days after TCRalphabeta/CD19-depleted stem cell transplant. The rearrangement joins TRBV29-1 to TRBJ2-3, with 9 positions matching TRBD2. The origin of this receptor is a male patient between 2 and 15 years old who had a stem cell transplant for chronic granulomatous disease, so the T cells may come from the graft donor. CDR3 residues: CSVATSGDTQYF. The CDR3 DNA follows: TGCAGCGTTGCGACTAGCGGAGATACGCAGTATTTT.